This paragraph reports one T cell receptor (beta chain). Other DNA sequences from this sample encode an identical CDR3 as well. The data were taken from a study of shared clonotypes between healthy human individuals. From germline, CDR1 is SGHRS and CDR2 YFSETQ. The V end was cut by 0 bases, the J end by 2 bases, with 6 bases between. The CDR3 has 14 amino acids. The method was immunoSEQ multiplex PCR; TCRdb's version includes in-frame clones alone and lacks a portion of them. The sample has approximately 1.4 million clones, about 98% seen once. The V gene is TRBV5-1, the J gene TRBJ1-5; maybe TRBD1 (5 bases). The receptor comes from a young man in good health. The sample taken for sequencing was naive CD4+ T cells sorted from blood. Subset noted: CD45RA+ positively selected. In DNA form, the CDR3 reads TGCGCCAGCAGCTTGGCGGGGGGCAATCAGCCCCAGCATTTT. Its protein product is CASSLAGGNQPQHF.